One and the same sample provided the 11 T cell receptor beta chains below, sequenced in a study of shared clonotypes between healthy human individuals. Sequencing used immunoSEQ multiplex PCR; TCRdb keeps in-frame clones, though not all of them. The sample consists of hundreds of thousands of clones, 90% to 97% of them appearing once. Terminally differentiated effector memory CD45RA+ cells were excluded from the naive CD8 cells, which were CD45RO-negative and positively selected for CCR7. The sequencing input was naive CD8+ T cells sorted from blood. The origin of the receptors is a woman aged 25-40 years in good health.

The J gene is TRBJ1-4, the V gene TRBV6-6; TRBD1 matches at 10 bases. CDR1 MNHNY and CDR2 SVGAGI come from the germline V gene (reference sequence). This CDR3 comprises 15 residues. V lost 4 bases, J lost 2 bases, and 1 base stayed unmatched. The CDR3 DNA follows: TGTGCCAGCAGTTTGACAGGGGGCACTAATGAAAAACTGTTTTTT. It translates to CASSLTGGTNEKLFF.

The chain couples TRBV13 to TRBJ2-5, with D possibly being TRBD2 (5 bases). This CDR3 comprises 14 residues. Trimming removed 1 base at V and 5 bases at J, with 11 bases between. The germline V gene encodes CDR1 PRHDT and CDR2 FYEKMQ (reference sequence). DNA of the CDR3: TGTGCCAGCAGCTTAGAGGATCGAGGGGAGACCCAGTACTTC. This sequence encodes CASSLEDRGETQYF.

The gene calls are TRBV27 and TRBJ1-1; possible D gene TRBD1, 5 bases. The CDR3 totals 14 residues. V was clipped by 6 bases and J by 5 bases, with 16 bases between them. Germline values: CDR1 MNHEY, CDR2 SMNVEV (reference sequence). The CDR3 spells CASRSPGEGTEAFF. In DNA, the CDR3 is TGTGCCAGCAGATCCCCGGGGGAGGGGACTGAAGCTTTCTTT.

The genes are TRBV28 and TRBJ2-5, with 7 positions matching TRBD2. The V gene end was trimmed by 10 bases and the J gene end by 2 bases; junction bases not matched to a gene: 7. The CDR3 runs to 13 residues. Germline CDR1 reads MDHEN; CDR2 reads SYDVKM. DNA of the CDR3: TGTGCCACCCGGCGGGAGATGCAAGAGACCCAGTACTTC. It is translated as CATRREMQETQYF.

This chain joins TRBV4-2 and TRBJ1-1; D not resolved. CDR1 is LGHNA, CDR2 YNFKEQ, per germline. The CDR3 totals 14 residues. V was pared by 4 bases and J by 3 bases, with 12 bases between. The DNA of the CDR3 is TGTGCCAGCAGCCCCCGCGAGGGAGACACTGAAGCTTTCTTT. This translates into CASSPREGDTEAFF.

The table lists this clone with a few counts. The chain links TRBV13 to TRBJ1-1; D not resolved. CDR1 is PRHDT and CDR2 is FYEKMQ in the germline V gene (reference sequence). The CDR3 spans 14 residues. Trimming left V 4 bases short and J 4 bases short, with 13 bases between. The CDR3 sequence: CASSSKAVSTEAFF. The CDR3 region has the DNA TGTGCCAGCAGCTCTAAGGCTGTAAGCACTGAAGCTTTCTTT.

This clone was observed once. The rearrangement links TRBV6-1 to TRBJ2-7; D call uncertain. Trimming stripped 1 base from V and 3 bases from J, with 13 bases between. In germline, CDR1 is MNHNS, CDR2 SASEGT. The CDR3 totals 15 residues. CDR3 in DNA: TGTGCCAGCAGTGAAGGGGGTCCAGGCCTCTACGAGCAGTACTTC. This codes for CASSEGGPGLYEQYF.

Of note for this clone: The identical CDR3 is also encoded by other nucleotide sequences in the sample. The rearrangement links TRBV2 to TRBJ2-2; TRBD2 matches 10 bases. Germline CDR1 reads SNHLY; CDR2 reads FYNNEI. After removal of 7 bases from V and 4 bases from J, the junction contained 6 bases not matched to a gene. This CDR3 is 15 amino acids long. CDR3 nucleotides: TGTGCCAGCACCCTAGCGGGAGAGGGCACCGGGGAGCTGTTTTTT. Translated: CASTLAGEGTGELFF.

The chain joins TRBV27 to TRBJ2-1; 7 bases are shared with TRBD2. There are 11 residues in the CDR3. The junction had 6 bases not matched to a gene; V was cut back by 7 bases and J by 12 bases. Germline values: CDR1 MNHEY, CDR2 SMNVEV (reference sequence). CDR3 nucleotide sequence: TGTGCCAGCACCCAGGGAGGGAGGCAGTTCTTC. Translated, it gives CASTQGGRQFF.

V usage is TRBV28 and J usage is TRBJ2-7; 8 bases line up with TRBD2. CDR3 length: 13 amino acids. The trim removed 6 bases at V and 5 bases at J, leaving 6 bases unmatched. Germline values: CDR1 MDHEN, CDR2 SYDVKM. The chain's CDR3 is CASSTSGRNEQYF. The CDR3 nucleotides are TGTGCCAGCAGCACGAGCGGGAGAAACGAGCAGTACTTC.

The J gene is TRBJ2-2, the V gene TRBV9, with D unclear. In germline, CDR1 is SGDLS, CDR2 YYNGEE. The CDR3 extends over 11 amino acids. Trimming cost V 4 bases and J 7 bases, with 5 bases left between them. CDR3 sequence: CASSQDGELFF. Written as DNA, the CDR3 is TGTGCCAGCAGCCAAGACGGGGAGCTGTTTTTT.